This TCR beta chain was captured in a study of graft-versus-host responses after intestinal transplantation. Trimming cost V 4 bases and J 2 bases; bases outside gene matches: 7. There are 15 residues in the CDR3. The germline V gene encodes CDR1 SGDLS and CDR2 YYNGEE. Sequencing used immunoSEQ multiplex PCR; TCRdb keeps in-frame clones, though not all of them. The repertoire holds about 83,000 clones, with 85% to 90% as singletons. Comment on this clone: What it binds is not known.

The TCR comes from a human donor who received an intestinal transplant. This specimen consisted of unstimulated CD4+ T cells sorted from spleen or lymph node cells, obtained before intestinal transplant. This sequence joins TRBV9 and TRBJ2-7, with 9 bases aligning to TRBD1. The CDR3 reads CASSPDRQGAYEQYF. The DNA for the CDR3 is TGTGCCAGCAGCCCAGACCGACAGGGGGCCTACGAGCAGTACTTC.